What follows are 21 T cell receptor beta chains derived from one specimen sequenced in a study of neurological immune-mediated disorders. TCRdb reprocessed the 5' RACE reads with MiXCR, giving one entry per CDR3 protein. The sample yields roughly 38,000 distinct CDR3 sequences, more than 9.5% seen once. Time point: technical triplicate 1. Sequencing used PBMCs. All receptors derive from a man aged 60 to 75 with HTLV-1-associated myelopathy (HAM/TSP).

The sample holds many counts of this clonotype. The chain links TRBV6-5 to TRBJ1-2; D not certain. This CDR3 has 12 residues. The germline V gene has CDR1 MNHEY and CDR2 SVGAGI. The V end lost 6 bases, the J end lost 2 bases, and 7 bases lay between the germline ends. The CDR3 loop is CASSSGNYGYTF. In nucleotides, the CDR3 is TGTGCCAGCAGCTCGGGAAACTATGGCTACACCTTC.

This clonotype was observed many times. V is TRBV20-1 and J is TRBJ2-2; possibly TRBD1 for D (6 bases). V was shortened by 2 bases and J by 4 bases, with 20 bases between the two germline ends. CDR1 is DFQATT, CDR2 SNEGSKA, per germline (reference sequence). The CDR3 runs to 17 residues. In DNA, the CDR3 is TGCAGTGCTAGACCCGAGGGCGGACAGAGGGTCACCGGGGAGCTGTTTTTT. Protein sequence: CSARPEGGQRVTGELFF.

This clonotype was seen ten or more times. V is TRBV3-1 and J is TRBJ2-5; no clear D gene. V was cut by 5 bases and J by 2 bases, with 12 bases left in between. The CDR3 covers 14 residues. CDR1 and CDR2 (germline): LGHDT, YNNKEL (reference sequence). The CDR3, as DNA: TGTGCCAGCAGCGCCCTCGGTGGACAAGAGACCCAGTACTTC. It translates to CASSALGGQETQYF.

This clonotype was observed many times. This chain uses TRBV15 with TRBJ1-5; no reliable D call. The CDR3 extends over 15 amino acids. Trimming removed 0 bases from V and 3 bases from J, with 9 bases in between. CDR1 and CDR2 from the germline V gene are LNHNV and YYDKDF (reference sequence). In DNA, the CDR3 is TGTGCCACCAGCAGAGATCCGGGGTCCAATCAGCCCCAGCATTTT. Amino acids: CATSRDPGSNQPQHF.

Many counts were recorded for this clonotype. The CDR3 bases are TGCAGTGCTAGAGATCCTGTGGGGAACAGCCGCTTTTGGGGAAATGAGCAGTTCTTC. This encodes CSARDPVGNSRFWGNEQFF. This chain links TRBV20-1 with TRBJ2-1; the D is unclear. The germline CDR1 and CDR2 sequences are DFQATT and SNEGSKA (reference sequence). CDR3 size: 19 residues. V dropped 0 bases and J dropped 7 bases, with 28 bases sitting between them.

This clonotype was detected a few times. This chain uses TRBV6-1 with TRBJ2-5; D is possibly TRBD2 (5 bases). The CDR3 covers 15 residues. V gave up 8 bases and J gave up 2 bases, with 18 bases separating them. Looked up from germline, CDR1 is MNHNS and CDR2 is SASEGT. CDR3 DNA: TGTGCCAGCGGCGCCCTCGGACTGTCACAAGAGACCCAGTACTTC. This translates into CASGALGLSQETQYF.

This chain's CDR3 is CASSLGGQRANTGELFF. Written as DNA, the CDR3 is TGTGCCAGCAGCTTGGGGGGACAGAGGGCTAACACCGGGGAGCTGTTTTTT. The V call is TRBV5-6, the J call TRBJ2-2; 7 positions match TRBD1. Germline CDR1 SGHDT, CDR2 YYEEEE. The CDR3 is 17 residues long. V gave up 0 bases and J gave up 2 bases; unmatched junction bases: 7.

This clonotype was counted ten times or more. The genes are TRBV5-1 and TRBJ1-1; weak D call: TRBD1 (5 bases). There are 13 residues in the CDR3. Germline assignment: CDR1 SGHRS and CDR2 YFSETQ. Deletions cut 4 bases from V and 8 bases from J, with 15 bases between. The CDR3 region has the DNA TGCGCCAGCAGCGCCGGGACCCAGGGAGAAGCTTTCTTT. Encoded protein: CASSAGTQGEAFF.

This clonotype showed up just a few times. The DNA of the CDR3 is TGTGCCAGCAGTGGCGAACTGGGACAGGGTTCCTACGAGCAGTACTTC. Translated, it gives CASSGELGQGSYEQYF. The V and J genes are TRBV6-1 and TRBJ2-7, with TRBD1 identical over 9 bases. This CDR3 is 16 amino acids long. Germline V CDR1 and CDR2: MNHNS, SASEGT. J lost 1 base, V lost 4 bases, and 8 bases had no gene match.

This clonotype showed up many times. The CDR3 is CASSPPRSGQGAGTQYF. The CDR3, as DNA: TGCGCCAGCAGCCCTCCGAGAAGCGGACAGGGGGCGGGGACCCAGTACTTC. The V gene is TRBV5-1, the J gene TRBJ2-5; TRBD1 agrees at 11 bases. Germline assignment: CDR1 SGHRS and CDR2 YFSETQ. V shed 4 bases, J shed 7 bases, and the junction held 15 bases outside the gene matches. The CDR3 is made up of 17 amino acids.

The table lists this clonotype with many counts. This chain joins TRBV5-1 and TRBJ2-3; a possible D gene is TRBD2 (6 bases). CDR3 size: 17 residues. CDR1 is SGHRS and CDR2 is YFSETQ in the germline V gene. The V and J ends lost 4 bases and 0 bases respectively, with 18 bases between them. The CDR3 reads CASSLNIASASTDTQYF. CDR3 in DNA: TGCGCCAGCAGCCTGAATATCGCTAGCGCTAGCACAGATACGCAGTATTTT.

The chain uses TRBV10-3 and TRBJ2-7, with 7 bases lining up with TRBD2. This CDR3 spans 16 amino acids. The V gene's germline CDR1 is ENHRY and CDR2 SYGVKD. Trimming cost V 5 bases and J 7 bases; bases outside gene matches: 17. The CDR3 nucleotides read TGTGCCATCAGTTTCACTAGCGAGAGGCTCCGTGGAGAGCAGTACTTC. Residues: CAISFTSERLRGEQYF.

The chain joins TRBV3-1 to TRBJ2-5, with D perhaps being TRBD1 or TRBD2 (6 bases each). The CDR3 sequence is 17 residues long. The V gene lost 1 base and the J gene lost 4 bases, with 19 bases spanning the gap. The germline gives CDR1 LGHDT, CDR2 YNNKEL (reference sequence). The CDR3, as DNA: TGTGCCAGCAGCCAAGTCGAATGGGGGGCTGAGGGAGAGACCCAGTACTTC. Protein: CASSQVEWGAEGETQYF.

By its share, this clonotype is medium-sized (0.01 to 0.1%). This rearrangement joins TRBV20-1 to TRBJ2-3, with TRBD1 matching over 9 bases. Germline assignment: CDR1 DFQATT and CDR2 SNEGSKA (reference sequence). V dropped 8 bases and J dropped 0; count of bases not matched to a gene: 6. This CDR3 contains 14 residues. CDR3 coding DNA: TGCAGTCCAACACAGGGGGCTAGCACAGATACGCAGTATTTT. It codes for CSPTQGASTDTQYF.

This clonotype was found many times. The genes are TRBV6-2 or TRBV6-3 and TRBJ1-4; no clear D gene. CDR1 is MNHEY, CDR2 SVGEGT, per germline. V gave up 8 bases and J gave up 4 bases, with 5 bases separating them. The CDR3 runs to 11 residues. CDR3 amino acids: CASGLNEKLFF. The CDR3 DNA is TGTGCCAGCGGACTTAATGAAAAACTGTTTTTT.

This clonotype has ten or more counts. This sequence joins TRBV20-1 and TRBJ1-1; no reliable D call. From germline, CDR1 is DFQATT and CDR2 SNEGSKA (reference sequence). The CDR3 runs to 10 residues. V shed 0 bases and J shed 8 bases, with 4 bases lying between them. CDR3 coding DNA: TGCAGTGCTAGAGATAAGGAAGCTTTCTTT. Amino acid sequence: CSARDKEAFF.

This clonotype was seen at least ten times. The chain recombines TRBV7-9 with TRBJ2-1, with 8 bases that match TRBD2. The germline gives CDR1 SEHNR, CDR2 FQNEAQ (reference sequence). CDR3 length: 15 amino acids. With 5 bases clipped from V and 6 bases from J, the junction kept 9 bases outside the gene matches. The CDR3 sequence is CASSQDGLATNEQFF. DNA for the CDR3: TGTGCCAGCAGCCAAGACGGACTAGCCACCAATGAGCAGTTCTTC.

The sample holds many counts of this clonotype. The chain uses TRBV7-8 and TRBJ1-6; D is ambiguous. V was shortened by 6 bases and J by 0 bases, with 6 bases between the two germline ends. This CDR3 comprises 14 residues. The germline V gene has CDR1 SGHVS and CDR2 FQNEAQ. The CDR3 region is CASSYSSYNSPLHF. The CDR3 DNA reads TGTGCCAGCAGTTACAGCTCCTATAATTCACCCCTCCACTTT. The whole variable domain, filled in from reference TRBV7-8 and TRBJ1-6, reads GAGVSQSPRYKVAKRGQDVALRCDPISGHVSLFWYQQALGQGPEFLTYFQNEAQLDKSGLPSDRFFAERPEGSVSTLKIQRTQQEDSAVYLCASSYSSYNSPLHFGNGTRLTVT.

This clonotype was observed at least ten times. This rearrangement joins TRBV29-1 to TRBJ2-5; 8 bases are a match to TRBD1. The V gene's germline CDR1 is SQVTM and CDR2 ANQGSEA. The CDR3 covers 14 residues. Trimming took 4 bases from V and 1 from J; bases not matched to a gene: 5. For the CDR3, the DNA is TGCAGCGTTGCAGGGGGCCGTATCCAAGAGACCCAGTACTTC. This translates into CSVAGGRIQETQYF.

This clonotype was seen at least ten times. This chain uses TRBV5-1 with TRBJ2-6, with D uncertain. The CDR3 runs 17 residues. V was shortened by 0 bases and J by 1 base, with 11 bases between the two germline ends. Germline-derived CDR1 and CDR2 are SGHRS and YFSETQ. CDR3 sequence: CASSLDRPLSGANVLTF. The CDR3, as DNA: TGCGCCAGCAGCTTGGACCGCCCTCTGTCTGGGGCCAACGTCCTGACTTTC. Supplemented by reference TRBV5-1 and TRBJ2-6, the full variable domain reads KAGVTQTPRYLIKTRGQQVTLSCSPISGHRSVSWYQQTPGQGLQFLFEYFSETQRNKGNFPGRFSGRQFSNSRSEMNVSTLELGDSALYLCASSLDRPLSGANVLTFGAGSRLTVL.

The sample holds many counts of this clonotype. The V gene is TRBV4-1, the J gene TRBJ2-1; 8 nucleotides line up with TRBD2. Germline assignment: CDR1 MGHRA and CDR2 YSYEKL. The ends lost 0 bases at V and 4 bases at J; junction bases unmatched: 8. The CDR3 is 17 residues long. The CDR3: CASSQEVSGRGYNEQFF. CDR3 bases: TGCGCCAGCAGCCAAGAGGTCTCCGGGAGGGGTTACAATGAGCAGTTCTTC.